Described below is a single T cell receptor (beta chain) sequence and its context. The antigen remains unidentified. The germline V gene encodes CDR1 SEHNR and CDR2 FQNEAQ (reference sequence). The CDR3 consists of 14 residues. J was trimmed by 5 bases and V by 5 bases; bases with no gene match: 4. Researchers ran the PCR with 60 Vbeta and 13 Jbeta primers. Original processing methods: Tens of millions of unique TCR beta chains, roughly 11 million shared, were counted in a later analysis. The protocol was immunoSEQ multiplex PCR, while the TCRdb copy is restricted to in-frame clones and leaves out a portion. V, J and clone size are taken as reported in that table, and D and trimming were inferred from the DNA itself. The sample includes tens of thousands of clones. This sample stems from a study of cytomegalovirus exposure and HLA in healthy donors. Background on the study: Genotyping of roughly 400 donors showed that roughly 80% belonged to the Caucasian-associated ancestry cluster.

General study results and limits: When presence/absence was analysed, sequencing depth was taken to be roughly uniform across donors.

Sequenced input: PBMCs. The V call is TRBV7-9, the J call TRBJ2-2; TRBD1 aligns across 8 bases. The clonotype comes from a woman aged 40 to 49 in good health and CMV-seronegative. CDR3: CASSTGQGTGELFF. CDR3 bases: TGTGCCAGCAGCACAGGACAGGGAACCGGGGAGCTGTTTTTT. The variable domain in full, completed from reference TRBV7-9 and TRBJ2-2, reads DTGVSQNPRHKITKRGQNVTFRCDPISEHNRLYWYRQTLGQGPEFLTYFQNEAQLEKSRLLSDRFSAERPKGSFSTLEIQRTEQGDSAMYLCASSTGQGTGELFFGEGSRLTVL.